The following is a T cell receptor (beta chain) sequence with its context. The CDR3 is 13 residues long. Germline loops: CDR1 LGHDT, CDR2 YNNKEL (reference sequence). The V segment lost 3 bases and the J segment 8 bases; nucleotides outside the gene matches: 3. Sequencing was performed with immunoSEQ multiplex PCR; in TCRdb, only in-frame clones are kept and a portion is missing. The sample contains some 50,000 clones, 86% of which appear only once. The data were obtained in a study of blood T cell repertoires in COVID-19. Study details: Donors in the United States, Italy and Spain gave samples during acute or convalescent COVID-19. The analysed material was cDNA or gDNA that came from T cells, B-cell-depleted T cells, or PBMCs.

This clonotype originated in an elderly man with acute or convalescent COVID-19. The chain carries TRBV3-1 (or the pseudogene TRBV3-2) and TRBJ1-2, with 10 bases identical to TRBD1. The sequenced sample was peripheral blood. CDR3 amino acids: CASSHRDRGGYTF. CDR3 coding DNA: TGTGCCAGCAGCCACCGGGACAGGGGAGGCTACACCTTC.